These 27 T cell receptor beta chains originate from one sample sequenced in a study of blood T cell repertoires in COVID-19. Repertoires were generated with immunoSEQ multiplex PCR, while TCRdb's copy carries only in-frame clones and drops some. Of approximately 24,000 clones detected, 85% to 90% appear once; the ten largest clones hold 25%. Material: peripheral blood. These receptors were taken from a human donor with active COVID-19. The donor label of this sample is uncertain.

The gene calls are TRBV5-1 and TRBJ2-3; tentative D call: TRBD1 (5 bases). The germline CDR1 and CDR2 sequences are SGHRS and YFSETQ. Trimming left V 0 bases short and J 11 bases short, with 7 bases between. The CDR3 consists of 11 residues. The CDR3 region is CASSLVGQQYF. CDR3 sequence (DNA): TGCGCCAGCAGCTTGGTGGGGCAGCAGTATTTT.

The gene calls are TRBV4-2 and TRBJ2-3; D unresolved. Deletions cut 0 bases from V and 3 bases from J, with 13 bases between. Germline V gene sequence: CDR1 LGHNA, CDR2 YNFKEQ. The CDR3 is made up of 16 amino acids. The CDR3 DNA is TGTGCCAGCAGCCAAGATAGGCTAGTCCCGACAGATACGCAGTATTTT. It specifies CASSQDRLVPTDTQYF.

V gene TRBV19 combines with J gene TRBJ2-1; 7 bases line up with TRBD2. V lost 5 bases to trimming and J lost 0 bases; unmatched junction nucleotides: 10. The length of the CDR3 is 17 residues. Per germline, CDR1 LNHDA and CDR2 SQIVND (reference sequence). The CDR3 region is CASSPNIAGSSYNEQFF. The DNA for the CDR3 is TGTGCCAGTAGTCCTAACATAGCGGGTAGCTCCTACAATGAGCAGTTCTTC.

The rearrangement links TRBV9 to TRBJ2-7; maybe TRBD1 (5 bases). This CDR3 spans 19 amino acids. The V and J ends lost 0 bases and 4 bases respectively, with 26 bases between them. Germline assignment: CDR1 SGDLS and CDR2 YYNGEE. For the CDR3, the DNA is TGTGCCAGCAGCGTAGCTAGAGGACACTTTCTACGGCACCGATACGAGCAGTACTTC. Protein: CASSVARGHFLRHRYEQYF. The full variable domain, with the rest looked up from reference TRBV9 and TRBJ2-7, is DSGVTQTPKHLITATGQRVTLRCSPRSGDLSVYWYQQSLDQGLQFLIQYYNGEERAKGNILERFSAQQFPDLHSELNLSSLELGDSALYFCASSVARGHFLRHRYEQYFGPGTRLTVT.

This chain joins TRBV5-1 and TRBJ2-1, with D possibly being TRBD1 (5 bases). Trimming removed 3 bases from V and 0 bases from J, with 10 bases in between. Germline V gene lookup returns CDR1 SGHRS and CDR2 YFSETQ. The CDR3 runs 15 residues. The CDR3 sequence is CASSSDSPSYNEQFF. In DNA form, the CDR3 reads TGCGCCAGCAGCTCAGACAGCCCCTCCTACAATGAGCAGTTCTTC.

J is TRBJ2-1 and V is TRBV19; 11 bases map to TRBD2. Germline V gene sequence: CDR1 LNHDA, CDR2 SQIVND (reference sequence). V shed 4 bases and J 15 bases; nucleotides not matched to a gene: 11. The CDR3 has 14 amino acids. CDR3 DNA: TGTGCCAGTAGTACTTCTAGCGGGGGGCCTTTGTGGTTCTTC. Translation gives CASSTSSGGPLWFF.

This clone is termed medium-sized. V is TRBV9 and J is TRBJ1-6, with D hard to call. CDR1 and CDR2 from the germline V gene are SGDLS and YYNGEE. This CDR3 has 16 amino acids. V shed 0 bases and J shed 7 bases, with 14 bases lying between them. The CDR3 reads CASSVGDPTGNSPLHF. The DNA for the CDR3 is TGTGCCAGCAGCGTAGGGGATCCGACGGGGAATTCACCCCTCCACTTT. Looking up the rest from reference TRBV9 and TRBJ1-6 gives the full variable domain: DSGVTQTPKHLITATGQRVTLRCSPRSGDLSVYWYQQSLDQGLQFLIQYYNGEERAKGNILERFSAQQFPDLHSELNLSSLELGDSALYFCASSVGDPTGNSPLHFGNGTRLTVT.

This clone was seen a few times. The J gene is TRBJ2-5, the V gene TRBV29-1; D gene uncertain. CDR3 length: 11 amino acids. Trimming stripped 7 bases from V and 1 base from J, with 7 bases between. Germline values: CDR1 SQVTM, CDR2 ANQGSEA. The CDR3 DNA reads TGCAGCGGGGGTCTCCAAGAGACCCAGTACTTC. It yields the protein CSGGLQETQYF.

The chain uses TRBV7-2 and TRBJ2-7; D call uncertain. V dropped 0 bases and J dropped 4 bases, with 7 bases sitting between them. This CDR3 has 13 amino acids. Germline values: CDR1 SGHTA, CDR2 FQGNSA. CDR3 region: CASSLARRYEQYF. The CDR3 nucleotides read TGTGCCAGCAGCTTAGCCCGTCGGTACGAGCAGTACTTC.

The J gene is TRBJ2-6, the V gene TRBV5-4; the D gene is possibly TRBD2 (6 bases). Trimming pared 7 bases from V and 3 bases from J, leaving 11 bases between. CDR3 length: 14 amino acids. The germline CDR1 and CDR2 sequences are SGHNT and YYREEE (reference sequence). DNA for the CDR3: TGTGCCAGCGCACGGGGGTATGGGGCCAACGTCCTGACTTTC. As protein: CASARGYGANVLTF.

This clone was detected only a few times. The chain is built from TRBV3-1 (or the pseudogene TRBV3-2) and TRBJ1-2; 10 nucleotides match TRBD1. The V segment lost 4 bases and the J segment 8 bases; nucleotides outside the gene matches: 7. From germline, CDR1 is LGHDT and CDR2 YNNKEL (reference sequence). The CDR3 runs to 14 residues. The CDR3 here is CASSPTGGRGGYTF. DNA of the CDR3: TGTGCCAGCAGCCCGACAGGGGGCCGAGGGGGCTACACCTTC.

The genes are TRBV4-1 and TRBJ2-1; 9 bases are a match to TRBD2. The CDR3 is made up of 16 amino acids. V trimming: 1 base; J trimming: 7 bases; junction bases outside the gene matches: 8. CDR1 MGHRA and CDR2 YSYEKL come from the germline V gene. This CDR3 is CASSQGSSGMSNEQFF. CDR3 sequence (DNA): TGCGCCAGCAGCCAAGGGTCTAGCGGGATGAGTAATGAGCAGTTCTTC.

Written as DNA, the CDR3 is TGTGCCAGCAGTTACCTTCTGGGGGGGGACACCGGGGAGCTGTTTTTT. Translation: CASSYLLGGDTGELFF. The V and J genes are TRBV6-2 or TRBV6-3 and TRBJ2-2; the match to TRBD2 covers 7 bases. After removal of 2 bases from V and 3 bases from J, the junction contained 6 bases not matched to a gene. Germline values: CDR1 MNHEY, CDR2 SVGEGT. The CDR3 runs 16 residues.

The chain carries TRBV2 and TRBJ2-7; TRBD1 agrees at 10 bases. The ends lost 10 bases at V and 5 bases at J; junction bases unmatched: 8. Germline V gene data show CDR1 as SNHLY and CDR2 as FYNNEI. This CDR3 contains 13 residues. The CDR3: CANLDRGLDEQYF. The CDR3 DNA is TGTGCCAACCTGGACAGGGGGTTGGACGAGCAGTACTTC.

This chain uses TRBV7-9 with TRBJ2-7, with TRBD2 identical over 14 bases. CDR3 size: 15 residues. Germline lookup yields CDR1 SEHNR and CDR2 FQNEAQ (reference sequence). Trimming removed 5 bases from V and 5 bases from J; junction bases left unmatched: 5. CDR3 DNA: TGTGCCAGCAGCCCGGGACTAGCGGGGGCGGACGAGCAGTACTTC. Translation: CASSPGLAGADEQYF.

The chain recombines TRBV6-6 with TRBJ2-2, with D possibly TRBD2 on 6 matching bases. V dropped 4 bases and J dropped 4 bases, with 16 bases sitting between them. The CDR3 loop spans 16 amino acids. Per germline, CDR1 MNHNY and CDR2 SVGAGI (reference sequence). The CDR3 bases are TGTGCCAGCAGTTCTGCATCGGGAGCCCCCACCGGGGAGCTGTTTTTT. Its protein is CASSSASGAPTGELFF.

V is TRBV30 and J is TRBJ2-7; the match to TRBD2 covers 7 bases. The CDR3 has 14 residues. Per the germline V gene, CDR1 is GTSNPN and CDR2 is SVGIG (reference sequence). V lost 3 bases and J lost 2; bases outside the gene matches: 7. DNA for the CDR3: TGTGCCTGGAGGGGAGGGTCTATCACCTACGAGCAGTACTTC. This translates into CAWRGGSITYEQYF.

The rearrangement links TRBV4-1 to TRBJ2-3; D may be TRBD2 (5 bases). Germline V gene sequence: CDR1 MGHRA, CDR2 YSYEKL. CDR3 length: 15 residues. V was trimmed by 4 bases and J by 6 bases, leaving 17 bases between them. DNA for the CDR3: TGCGCCAGCAGCCGCCAAGCGGTGGGTGCGGATACGCAGTATTTT. Translation: CASSRQAVGADTQYF.

This rearrangement joins TRBV14 to TRBJ2-3; 8 bases agree with TRBD2. Trimming cost V 8 bases and J 4 bases; bases outside gene matches: 8. The germline V gene encodes CDR1 SGHDN and CDR2 FVKESK. The length of the CDR3 is 14 residues. CDR3 residues: CASARGGPSDTQYF. DNA of the CDR3: TGTGCCAGCGCCCGGGGGGGGCCCTCAGATACGCAGTATTTT.

The genes are TRBV19 and TRBJ2-7; perhaps TRBD1 as D (5 bases). The CDR3 runs to 14 residues. Per germline, CDR1 LNHDA and CDR2 SQIVND (reference sequence). Trimming left V 3 bases short and J 0 bases short, with 9 bases between. CDR3 region: CASSMGQGSYEQYF. CDR3 DNA: TGTGCCAGTAGTATGGGCCAGGGCTCCTACGAGCAGTACTTC.

V and J are TRBV5-5 and TRBJ1-4, with a weak D call TRBD1 (6 bases). In germline, CDR1 is SGHKS, CDR2 YYEKEE (reference sequence). With 4 bases removed from V and 0 bases from J, the gap between germline ends came to 16 bases. This CDR3 comprises 17 residues. In DNA form, the CDR3 reads TGTGCCAGCAGCCCATTCGGGGGGCCTTCAACTAATGAAAAACTGTTTTTT. Translating gives CASSPFGGPSTNEKLFF.

This chain links TRBV2 with TRBJ1-4; possible D gene TRBD1, 5 bases. This CDR3 is built from 15 residues. The germline V gene encodes CDR1 SNHLY and CDR2 FYNNEI. The germline V and J ends were trimmed by 8 bases and 8 bases, with 21 bases remaining between them. The CDR3 reads CASVQGSPAKEKLFF. CDR3 DNA: TGTGCCAGCGTTCAGGGATCCCCCGCAAAGGAAAAACTGTTTTTT.

The DNA for the CDR3 is TGCGCCAGCAGCCCAGCGCGGACAGGCCAATACGAGCAGTACTTC. It specifies CASSPARTGQYEQYF. V usage is TRBV4-3 and J usage is TRBJ2-7; 7 positions agree with TRBD1. Per the germline V gene, CDR1 is LGHNA and CDR2 is YSLEER. J was trimmed by 4 bases and V by 4 bases; bases with no gene match: 10. This CDR3 region has 15 residues.

This chain uses TRBV5-1 with TRBJ2-1; 7 bases are shared with TRBD2. The CDR3 is 16 residues long. V shed 0 bases and J 1 base; nucleotides not matched to a gene: 4. Germline assignment: CDR1 SGHRS and CDR2 YFSETQ. The CDR3 DNA sequence: TGCGCCAGCAGCTTGGGGTGGCGGGGGTCCTACAATGAGCAGTTCTTC. Residues: CASSLGWRGSYNEQFF.

This sequence joins TRBV13 and TRBJ2-5, with TRBD1 matching over 10 bases. The trim removed 5 bases at V and 1 base at J, leaving 7 bases unmatched. The germline V gene has CDR1 PRHDT and CDR2 FYEKMQ (reference sequence). This CDR3 is built from 16 residues. This CDR3 is CASSTRDRGLQETQYF. The CDR3 bases are TGTGCCAGCAGCACCCGGGACAGGGGACTCCAAGAGACCCAGTACTTC.

The V call is TRBV27, the J call TRBJ1-3, with D hard to call. CDR3 length: 15 amino acids. The V and J ends lost 0 bases and 1 base respectively, with 7 bases between them. Looked up from germline, CDR1 is MNHEY and CDR2 is SMNVEV (reference sequence). The DNA for the CDR3 is TGTGCCAGCAGTTTATCGCCGGGGTCTGGAAACACCATATATTTT. As protein: CASSLSPGSGNTIYF.

This clone was detected only a few times. The V call is TRBV3-1 (or the pseudogene TRBV3-2), the J call TRBJ1-1, with TRBD1 matching 7 bases. CDR1 and CDR2 from the germline V gene are LGHDT and YNNKEL (reference sequence). With V trimmed by 5 bases and J by 4 bases, 4 bases remained unmatched. The CDR3 spans 13 residues. The CDR3 protein is CASSGGDSTEAFF. DNA of the CDR3: TGTGCCAGCAGCGGAGGGGACAGCACTGAAGCTTTCTTT.